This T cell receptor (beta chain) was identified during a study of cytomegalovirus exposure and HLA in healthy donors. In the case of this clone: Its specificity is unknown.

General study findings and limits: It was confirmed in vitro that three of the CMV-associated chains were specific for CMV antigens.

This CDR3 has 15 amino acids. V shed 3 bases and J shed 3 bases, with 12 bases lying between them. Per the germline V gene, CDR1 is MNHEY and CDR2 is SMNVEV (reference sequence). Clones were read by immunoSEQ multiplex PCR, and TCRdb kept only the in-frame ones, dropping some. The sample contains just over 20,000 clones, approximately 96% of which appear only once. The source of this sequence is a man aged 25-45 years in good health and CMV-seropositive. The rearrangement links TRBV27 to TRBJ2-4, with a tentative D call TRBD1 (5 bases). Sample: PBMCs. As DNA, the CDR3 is TGTGCCAGCAGTTTTACACAGGTCGACAAAAACATTCAGTACTTC. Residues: CASSFTQVDKNIQYF.